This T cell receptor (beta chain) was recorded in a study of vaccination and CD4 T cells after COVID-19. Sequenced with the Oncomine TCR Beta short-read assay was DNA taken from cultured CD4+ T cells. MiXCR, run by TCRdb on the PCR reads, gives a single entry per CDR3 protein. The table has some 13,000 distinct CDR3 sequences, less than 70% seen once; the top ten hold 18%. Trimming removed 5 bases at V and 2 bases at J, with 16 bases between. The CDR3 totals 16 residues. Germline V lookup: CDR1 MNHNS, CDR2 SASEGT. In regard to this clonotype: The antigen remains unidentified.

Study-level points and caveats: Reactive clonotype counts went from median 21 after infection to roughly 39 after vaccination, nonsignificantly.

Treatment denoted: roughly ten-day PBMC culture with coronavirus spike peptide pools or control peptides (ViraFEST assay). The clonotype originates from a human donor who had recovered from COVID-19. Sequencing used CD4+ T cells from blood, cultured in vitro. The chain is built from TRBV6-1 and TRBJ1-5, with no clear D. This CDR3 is CASSPNIGGGNQPQHF. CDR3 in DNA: TGTGCCAGCAGTCCTAACATCGGAGGTGGCAATCAGCCCCAGCATTTT.